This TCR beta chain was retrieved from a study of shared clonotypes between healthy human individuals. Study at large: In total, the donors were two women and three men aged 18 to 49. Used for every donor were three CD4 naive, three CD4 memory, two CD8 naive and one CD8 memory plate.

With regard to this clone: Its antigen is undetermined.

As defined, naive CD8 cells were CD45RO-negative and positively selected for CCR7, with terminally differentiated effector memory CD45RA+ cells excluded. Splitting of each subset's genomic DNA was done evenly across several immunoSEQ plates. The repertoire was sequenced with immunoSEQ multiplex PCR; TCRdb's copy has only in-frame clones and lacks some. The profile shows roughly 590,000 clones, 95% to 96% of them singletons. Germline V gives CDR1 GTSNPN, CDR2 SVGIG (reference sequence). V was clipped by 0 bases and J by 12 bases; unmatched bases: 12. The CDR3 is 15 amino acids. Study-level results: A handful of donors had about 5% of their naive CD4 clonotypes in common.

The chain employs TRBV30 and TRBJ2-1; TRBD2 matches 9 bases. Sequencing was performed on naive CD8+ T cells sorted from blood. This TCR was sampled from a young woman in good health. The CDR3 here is CAWSVGSGSLFAQFF. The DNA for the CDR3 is TGTGCCTGGAGTGTCGGTAGCGGGAGTCTATTTGCGCAGTTCTTC.